This T cell receptor (beta chain) derives from a study of T-cell memory formation after mild COVID-19. V lost 8 bases and J lost 2; bases outside the gene matches: 4. The length of the CDR3 is 14 residues. Germline CDR1 reads SGHTA; CDR2 reads FQGNSA. This clonotype came up many times. A single record per CDR3 protein comes from TCRdb applying MiXCR to the 5' RACE reads. The sample consists of roughly 300,000 distinct CDR3 sequences, about 13% of them appearing once. The source material was PBMCs or a T cell subset sorted from them (not recorded which). This clonotype was sampled from a man aged 18 to 35 who had mild COVID-19 (a few samples of this study predate the infection). Cell type and time point are not known. The rearrangement links TRBV7-2 to TRBJ1-3; 9 bases are shared with TRBD1. The CDR3 sequence is CASLGTGTGNTIYF. The CDR3 DNA reads TGTGCCAGCCTCGGGACAGGGACTGGAAACACCATATATTTT.